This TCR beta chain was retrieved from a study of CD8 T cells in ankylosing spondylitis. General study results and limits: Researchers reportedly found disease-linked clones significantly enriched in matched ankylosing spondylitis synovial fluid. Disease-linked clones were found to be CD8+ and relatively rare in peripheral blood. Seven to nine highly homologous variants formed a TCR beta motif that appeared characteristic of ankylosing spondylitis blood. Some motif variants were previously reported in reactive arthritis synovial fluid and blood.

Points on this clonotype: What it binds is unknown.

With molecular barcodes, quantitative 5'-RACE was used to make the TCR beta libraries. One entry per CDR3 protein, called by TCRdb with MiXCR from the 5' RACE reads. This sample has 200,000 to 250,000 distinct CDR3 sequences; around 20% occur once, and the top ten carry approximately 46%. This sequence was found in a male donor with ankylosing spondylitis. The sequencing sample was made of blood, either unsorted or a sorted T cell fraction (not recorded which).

CDR3 bases: TGCAGTGCTAGAGAAACGTGGGAAAGCTCTGGAAACACCATATATTTT. Its protein is CSARETWESSGNTIYF. V gene TRBV20-1 combines with J gene TRBJ1-3; D is undetermined. The CDR3 is 16 amino acids. CDR1 DFQATT and CDR2 SNEGSKA come from the germline V gene (reference sequence). Trimming shortened V by 0 bases and J by 0 bases, and 12 bases separated the two germline ends.